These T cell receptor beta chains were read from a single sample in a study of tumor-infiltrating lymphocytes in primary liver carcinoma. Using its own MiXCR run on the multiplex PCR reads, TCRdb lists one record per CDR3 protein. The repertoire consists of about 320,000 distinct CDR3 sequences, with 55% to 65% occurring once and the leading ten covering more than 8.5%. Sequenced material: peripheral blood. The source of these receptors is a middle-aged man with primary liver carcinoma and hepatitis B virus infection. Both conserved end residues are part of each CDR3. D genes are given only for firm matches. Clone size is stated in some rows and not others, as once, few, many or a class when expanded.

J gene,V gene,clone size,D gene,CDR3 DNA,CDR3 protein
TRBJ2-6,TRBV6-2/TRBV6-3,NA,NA,TGTGCCAGCAGTCACGCAGCCAGATCCTCTGTGGCCAACGTCCTGACTTTC,CASSHAARSSVANVLTF
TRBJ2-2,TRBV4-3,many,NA,TGCGCCAGCAGCCAAGACCCCGGGGCGGACACCGGGGAGCTGTTTTTT,CASSQDPGADTGELFF
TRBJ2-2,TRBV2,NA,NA,TGTGCCAGCAGTGAATCGCGGGCCGGGGAGCTGTCTTTT,CASSESRAGELSF
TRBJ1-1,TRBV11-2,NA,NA,TGTGCCAGCAGCCCAGCCCTTGCCGCCCGTGGCTCTGAAGCTTTCTTT,CASSPALAARGSEAFF
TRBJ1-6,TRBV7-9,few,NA,TGTGCCAGCATAGGCCAGGGGAATATTGGCAATTCACCCCTCCACTTT,CASIGQGNIGNSPLHF
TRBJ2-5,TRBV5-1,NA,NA,TGCGCCAGCAGCTCCGCGGGAGAGACCCAGTACTTC,CASSSAGETQYF
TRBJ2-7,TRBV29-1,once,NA,TGCAGCGTTGGACTAGACTACGAGCAGTATTTC,CSVGLDYEQYF
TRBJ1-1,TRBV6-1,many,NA,TGTGCCTGCCGAAGGGGTAACACTGAAGCTTTCTTT,CACRRGNTEAFF
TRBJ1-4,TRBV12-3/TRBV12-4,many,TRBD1,TGTGCCAGCAGCCGTCGACAGGGGGGAGAAAAACTGTTTTTT,CASSRRQGGEKLFF
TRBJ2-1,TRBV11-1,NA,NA,TGTGCCAGCATCTGGGGACTCACCGTTTCGAGCTCCTGCAATGAGCAGTTCTTC,CASIWGLTVSSSCNEQFF
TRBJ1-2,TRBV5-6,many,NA,TGTGCCAGCAGCTTGGACGGTCTGGTGGATGGCTACACCTTC,CASSLDGLVDGYTF
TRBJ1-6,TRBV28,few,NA,TGTGCCAGCAGGCCGGTCCGGGGACAACATAATTCACCCCCCCACTTT,CASRPVRGQHNSPPHF
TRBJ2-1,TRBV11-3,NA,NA,TGTGACAACAGCTTGGCGGGACCGATAAATGAACAGTTCTTC,CDNSLAGPINEQFF
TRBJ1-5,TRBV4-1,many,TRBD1,TGCGCCAGCAGCCAAGATGCGGCAGGGGGCGGCAATCAGCCCCAGCATTTT,CASSQDAAGGGNQPQHF
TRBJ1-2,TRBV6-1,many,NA,TGTGCCGCCTTCTCGGGACTTCCTAGCTATGGCTACACCTTC,CAAFSGLPSYGYTF
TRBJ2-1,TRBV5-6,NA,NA,TGTGCCAGCAGCTCGTTGGAGCTCTCCTACAATGAACAGTTCTTC,CASSSLELSYNEQFF
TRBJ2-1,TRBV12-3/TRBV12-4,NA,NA,TGTGCCAGCAGTCCCCAAAATGAATGGTTCTTC,CASSPQNEWFF
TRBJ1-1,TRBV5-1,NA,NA,TGCGCCAGCGGCTGGGGACAGAACACTGAAGCTTTCTTT,CASGWGQNTEAFF
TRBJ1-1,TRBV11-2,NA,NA,TGTGCCAGCAGCTTTAGAGGGCACACTGTAGCTTGCTTT,CASSFRGHTVACF
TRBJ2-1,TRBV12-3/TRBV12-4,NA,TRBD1,TGTCCCAGCAGGACCGGGACAGGGCGGTTTAGTGAGCAGTTCTTC,CPSRTGTGRFSEQFF
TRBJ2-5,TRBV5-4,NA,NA,TGTGCCAGCGGGTGGAAGGGCCAGAAAGAGACCCAGTACTTC,CASGWKGQKETQYF
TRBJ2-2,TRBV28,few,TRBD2,TGTGCCAGCAGTTCGACTAGCTTAGTCACCGGGGAGCTGTTTTTT,CASSSTSLVTGELFF
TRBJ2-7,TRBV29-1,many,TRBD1,TGCAGCGTTGAACGTTGCCCGCGGACAGGAGCCTACGAGCAGTACTTC,CSVERCPRTGAYEQYF
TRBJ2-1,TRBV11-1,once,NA,TGTGCCAGCAGCTTAGCGCGGGGTAACGGAAGCTCCTACAATGAGCAGTTCTTC,CASSLARGNGSSYNEQFF
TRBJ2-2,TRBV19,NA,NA,TGTGCCAGTAGTATTAGGGGGGGGGACACCGGTGAGCTGTTTTTT,CASSIRGGDTGELFF
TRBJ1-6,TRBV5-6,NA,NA,TGTGCCAGCGGCTTCCTGAATTCACCCCTCCACTTT,CASGFLNSPLHF
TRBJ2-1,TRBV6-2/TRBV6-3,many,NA,TGTGCCAGCAGTTTGGGGCCCGGGGAGATGAAGATGAATGAGCAGTTCTTC,CASSLGPGEMKMNEQFF
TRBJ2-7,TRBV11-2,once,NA,TGTGCCAGCAACAGCACCTCGGGACAAGGCGAGCAGTACTTC,CASNSTSGQGEQYF
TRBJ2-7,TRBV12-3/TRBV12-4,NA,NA,TGTGCCAGCTCGGGGCCACAGCTTTCCTACGAGCAGCACTTC,CASSGPQLSYEQHF
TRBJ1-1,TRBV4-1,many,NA,TGCGCCAGCAGCCAAGAAGAGAACGCGCCGTTGAACACTGAAGCTTTCTTT,CASSQEENAPLNTEAFF